The 18 T cell receptor beta chains in this list originate from one sample, sequenced in a study of blood T cell repertoires in COVID-19. Repertoires were generated with immunoSEQ multiplex PCR, while TCRdb's copy carries only in-frame clones and drops some. The repertoire holds some 150,000 clones, with approximately 87% as singletons. The sequencing sample was made of PBMCs or T cells enriched from blood (not recorded which). Receptors were obtained from a woman aged 25 to 39 with acute COVID-19.

The chain carries TRBV29-1 and TRBJ2-3; tentative D call: TRBD1 (6 bases). The CDR3 runs to 17 residues. Deletions cut 4 bases from V and 8 bases from J, with 28 bases between. CDR1 SQVTM and CDR2 ANQGSEA come from the germline V gene. CDR3 in amino acids: CSVVAGTTWRSQGTQYF. The CDR3 DNA is TGCAGCGTTGTCGCAGGGACCACCTGGAGATCACAGGGTACGCAGTATTTT.

The genes are TRBV7-9 and TRBJ1-2; D not resolved. V was trimmed by 1 base and J by 6 bases, leaving 12 bases between them. CDR1 and CDR2 from the germline V gene are SEHNR and FQNEAQ (reference sequence). This CDR3 contains 14 residues. The CDR3 loop reads CASSLGEGYHGYTF. DNA for the CDR3: TGTGCCAGCAGCTTAGGTGAGGGCTACCATGGCTACACCTTC.

The rearrangement links TRBV10-1 to TRBJ2-2; D possibly corresponds to TRBD1 (5 bases). The CDR3 loop spans 15 amino acids. Trimming took 6 bases from V and 6 from J, leaving 17 bases between them. Germline CDR1 and CDR2: WNHNN and SYGVQD (reference sequence). This CDR3 is CASRPGRARSGELFF. CDR3 DNA sequence: TGCGCCAGCAGACCCGGCAGGGCTCGGTCCGGGGAGCTGTTTTTT.

The rearrangement links TRBV14 to TRBJ2-1; 8 bases match TRBD1. Germline V gives CDR1 SGHDN, CDR2 FVKESK. The CDR3 contains 15 residues. The ends lost 4 bases at V and 7 bases at J; junction bases unmatched: 9. The CDR3 DNA is TGTGCCAGCAGCCGGGCAGGGGGCGGGTGGAATGAGCAGTTCTTC. Encoded protein: CASSRAGGGWNEQFF.

The gene calls are TRBV20-1 and TRBJ2-7; 8 nucleotides agree with TRBD1. The length of the CDR3 is 10 residues. V shed 6 bases, J shed 6 bases, and the junction held 1 base outside the gene matches. Germline V lookup: CDR1 DFQATT, CDR2 SNEGSKA (reference sequence). CDR3: CSARGPEQYF. Written as DNA, the CDR3 is TGCAGTGCCAGGGGGCCCGAGCAGTACTTC.

V and J are TRBV30 and TRBJ1-6; maybe TRBD1 (5 bases). Germline values: CDR1 GTSNPN, CDR2 SVGIG (reference sequence). The CDR3 has 17 amino acids. Trimming removed 3 bases at V and 6 bases at J, with 21 bases between. CDR3 DNA: TGTGCCTGGAGGTTGTTTATCGCTTCGGGGGGTAATTCACCCCTCCACTTT. Residues: CAWRLFIASGGNSPLHF.

V usage is TRBV5-4 and J usage is TRBJ1-2, with D tentatively TRBD1 (6 bases). The CDR3 loop spans 14 amino acids. Trimming shortened V by 3 bases and J by 4 bases, and 13 bases separated the two germline ends. Germline V gene lookup returns CDR1 SGHNT and CDR2 YYREEE (reference sequence). CDR3 coding DNA: TGTGCCAGCAGCTCCGGGACACCCATCTATGGCTACACCTTC. Translated: CASSSGTPIYGYTF.

V usage is TRBV19 and J usage is TRBJ2-2; 8 nucleotides agree with TRBD1. This CDR3 region has 14 residues. V gave up 8 bases and J gave up 3 bases; unmatched junction bases: 5. Germline assignment: CDR1 LNHDA and CDR2 SQIVND (reference sequence). CDR3 DNA sequence: TGTGCCAGTGCGCCGGGACAGGACACCGGGGAGCTGTTTTTT. Encoded protein: CASAPGQDTGELFF. The full variable domain, in which reference TRBV19 and TRBJ2-2 provide the parts outside the CDR3, is DGGITQSPKYLFRKEGQNVTLSCEQNLNHDAMYWYRQDPGQGLRLIYYSQIVNDFQKGDIAEGYSVSREKKESFPLTVTSAQKNPTAFYLCASAPGQDTGELFFGEGSRLTVL.

The chain uses TRBV18 and TRBJ1-1, with D uncertain. Germline V CDR1 and CDR2: KGHSH, LQKENI. The V end lost 0 bases, the J end lost 5 bases, and 13 bases lay between the germline ends. This CDR3 spans 15 amino acids. This CDR3 is CASSPPVGWETEAFF. The CDR3 DNA reads TGTGCCAGCTCACCACCTGTAGGGTGGGAGACTGAAGCTTTCTTT. The complete variable domain, with remaining parts taken from reference TRBV18 and TRBJ1-1, reads NAGVMQNPRHLVRRRGQEARLRCSPMKGHSHVYWYRQLPEEGLKFMVYLQKENIIDESGMPKERFSAEFPKEGPSILRIQQVVRGDSAAYFCASSPPVGWETEAFFGQGTRLTVV.

This chain connects TRBV27 to TRBJ1-4, with 7 bases lining up with TRBD1. J was trimmed by 8 bases and V by 5 bases; bases with no gene match: 8. CDR1 MNHEY and CDR2 SMNVEV come from the germline V gene (reference sequence). The CDR3 is 14 amino acids. The chain's CDR3 is CASSKDRVDEKLFF. The CDR3 nucleotides are TGTGCCAGCAGTAAAGACAGGGTCGACGAAAAACTGTTTTTT.

V and J are TRBV19 and TRBJ1-5, with D tentatively TRBD1 (6 bases). CDR1 and CDR2 (germline): LNHDA, SQIVND (reference sequence). Between the trimmed V and J ends, which lost 6 bases and 7 bases, there was a span of 16 bases. The CDR3 contains 14 residues. CDR3 sequence: CASRQAGEGQPQHF. The CDR3 DNA sequence: TGTGCCAGTAGACAAGCAGGGGAGGGACAGCCCCAGCATTTT.

The chain is built from TRBV2 and TRBJ1-1; D is unclear. The CDR3 has 14 residues. From germline, CDR1 is SNHLY and CDR2 FYNNEI. V was trimmed by 3 bases and J by 4 bases, leaving 12 bases between them. The CDR3 sequence: CASSDLWAITEAFF. The CDR3 DNA reads as TGTGCCAGCAGTGATTTATGGGCTATCACTGAAGCTTTCTTT.

This rearrangement joins TRBV24-1 to TRBJ1-2; 8 bases agree with TRBD1. V was clipped by 3 bases and J by 8 bases; unmatched bases: 7. CDR3 size: 14 residues. Looked up from germline, CDR1 is KGHDR and CDR2 is SFDVKD. Here the CDR3 reads CATSDRTGLRGYTF. As DNA, the CDR3 is TGTGCCACCAGTGATCGGACAGGGTTGAGAGGCTACACCTTC.

The V gene is TRBV28, the J gene TRBJ1-2; weak D call: TRBD1 (6 bases). Per germline, CDR1 MDHEN and CDR2 SYDVKM. Between the trimmed V and J ends, which lost 8 bases and 8 bases, there was a span of 12 bases. This CDR3 is built from 11 residues. The CDR3 region is CASRTGLGYTF. The CDR3 nucleotides read TGTGCCAGCCGAACAGGGTTGGGCTACACCTTC.

This chain connects TRBV27 to TRBJ1-1; D is unresolved. Per the germline V gene, CDR1 is MNHEY and CDR2 is SMNVEV (reference sequence). Trimming cost V 6 bases and J 1 base, with 15 bases left between them. The CDR3 has 15 amino acids. CDR3 nucleotide sequence: TGTGCCAGCAGCGTCACCCGGAGATCGAACACTGAAGCTTTCTTT. It translates to CASSVTRRSNTEAFF.

The chain is built from TRBV24-1 and TRBJ2-1; TRBD2 matches 13 bases. This CDR3 region has 16 residues. V was clipped by 5 bases and J by 4 bases; unmatched bases: 4. Per germline, CDR1 KGHDR and CDR2 SFDVKD. The CDR3 coding sequence is TGTGCCACCAGTGGGACTAGCGGGGGATTGTACAATGAGCAGTTCTTC. Translated: CATSGTSGGLYNEQFF.

This clone qualifies as medium-sized. This chain links TRBV27 with TRBJ2-7; 12 bases are a match to TRBD2. V trimming: 5 bases; J trimming: 2 bases; junction bases outside the gene matches: 4. The germline V gene has CDR1 MNHEY and CDR2 SMNVEV (reference sequence). The CDR3 covers 15 residues. The CDR3, as DNA: TGTGCCAGCAGTCGCGGACTAGCGGGGACCTACGAGCAGTACTTC. It is translated as CASSRGLAGTYEQYF.

This clone was recorded only once. The chain employs TRBV4-3 and TRBJ2-7; D may be TRBD1 (6 bases). The germline V and J ends were trimmed by 0 bases and 3 bases, with 15 bases remaining between them. Per germline, CDR1 LGHNA and CDR2 YSLEER. The CDR3 has 16 amino acids. This chain's CDR3 is CASSQELWGRIYEQYF. The CDR3, as DNA: TGCGCCAGCAGCCAAGAACTTTGGGGGCGGATCTACGAGCAGTACTTC.